These T cell receptor beta chains were read from a single sample in a study of cytomegalovirus exposure and HLA in healthy donors. Assay used: immunoSEQ multiplex PCR; TCRdb lists only in-frame clones, some missing. Its table records around 44,000 clones. Material: PBMCs. The receptor set was obtained from a male donor in good health and CMV-seropositive. Each CDR3 is given with its conserved first and last residue. D genes are given only for firm matches.

d_call,v_call,j_call,cdr3_nt,cdr3_aa
TRBD2,TRBV2,TRBJ2-1,TGTGCCAGCACCGGACTAGCGGTCTCCTACAATGAGCAGTTCTTC,CASTGLAVSYNEQFF
-,TRBV5-1,TRBJ2-3,TGCGCCAGCAGCTTGTCTGGGGCCGATACGCAGTATTTT,CASSLSGADTQYF
-,TRBV10-3,TRBJ1-1,TGTGCCATCAGCGACAAGAGTGCGGGCACTGAAGCTTTCTTT,CAISDKSAGTEAFF
-,TRBV27,TRBJ1-1,TGTGCCAGCAAGGGGCCCACTGAAGCTTTCTTT,CASKGPTEAFF
-,TRBV27,TRBJ2-3,TGTGCCAGCAGTCAGGGGCCCTACACAGATACGCAGTATTTT,CASSQGPYTDTQYF
-,TRBV4-1,TRBJ2-7,TGCGCCAGCAGCCAAGGGCACGCAAACTACGAGCAGTACTTC,CASSQGHANYEQYF
TRBD1,TRBV18,TRBJ2-2,TGTGCCAGCTCACCCTCGACAGGGGCCGGCACCGGGGAGCTGTTTTTT,CASSPSTGAGTGELFF
TRBD1,TRBV4-3,TRBJ1-4,TGCGCCAGCAGCCAAGATCTCGGGCAGGGGGGTTGGGGAGAAAAACTGTTTTTT,CASSQDLGQGGWGEKLFF
TRBD1,TRBV11-3,TRBJ1-1,TGTGCCAGCAGCTACCGGGACAGGGGGCGTACTGAAGCTTTCTTT,CASSYRDRGRTEAFF
TRBD2,TRBV15,TRBJ2-3,TGTGCCACCAGCAGAGTGTTGGGACTAGCGGGGGGAACAGATACGCAGTATTTT,CATSRVLGLAGGTDTQYF
TRBD1,TRBV6-6,TRBJ2-7,TGTGCCAGCAGTTACGGATTTGCGGACAGGGACTACGAGCAGTACTTC,CASSYGFADRDYEQYF
TRBD1,TRBV28,TRBJ1-1,TGTGCCAGCAGTCCGGGACAGGGGGGGTACACTGAAGCTTTCTTT,CASSPGQGGYTEAFF
TRBD2,TRBV11-2,TRBJ2-5,TGTGCCAGCAGCGACCTAGCGGGTCGCCTAAGAGAGGCCCAGTACTTC,CASSDLAGRLREAQYF
TRBD1,TRBV5-1,TRBJ2-7,TGCGCCAGCAGCGCCGGGACAGGCATCGGGCAGTACTTC,CASSAGTGIGQYF
-,TRBV6-1,TRBJ1-5,TGTGCCAGCATAACTACTGGGAATCAGCCCCAGCATTTT,CASITTGNQPQHF
-,TRBV7-9,TRBJ2-5,TGTGCCAGCAGCCGTGCCGCGGGGGCCTCAGGGGAGACCCAGTACTTC,CASSRAAGASGETQYF
-,TRBV4-2,TRBJ1-5,TGTGCCAGCAGCCCTGGGTTGGGGCGGGGGGGGGATAACACTAAGGATCAGCCCCAGCATTTT,CASSPGLGRGGDNTKDQPQHF
TRBD1,TRBV6-1,TRBJ2-5,TGTGCCAGCAGGAAAGGACAGGGGGTGATACGGGAGCAGTACTTC,CASRKGQGVIREQYF
TRBD2,TRBV5-6,TRBJ2-1,TGTGCCAGCAGCTCAAGCGGGGGGGCAGGCAATGAGCAGTTCTTC,CASSSSGGAGNEQFF
TRBD2,TRBV11-2,TRBJ2-5,TGTGCCAGCAGCCCCAAAGGACTAGCGCCCCAAGAGACCCAGTACTTC,CASSPKGLAPQETQYF
-,TRBV6-5,TRBJ1-5,TGTGCCAGCAGTTACGCGGAGAGCAATCAGCCCCAGCATTTT,CASSYAESNQPQHF
TRBD2,TRBV28,TRBJ2-7,TGTGCCAGCACCCCGGGGGGTGGAGGTCCCTACGAGCAGTACTTC,CASTPGGGGPYEQYF
-,TRBV6-6,TRBJ2-7,TGTGCCAGCAGCCCTCCTTTGGGCGTCGAGCAGTACTTC,CASSPPLGVEQYF
TRBD1,TRBV7-9,TRBJ1-2,TGTGCCAGCAGTCCTTTGCTTCTGGACAGGGGGCGCGGGTATGGCTACACCTTC,CASSPLLLDRGRGYGYTF
TRBD1,TRBV6-6,TRBJ1-5,TGTGCCAGCAGTCAGGGGGCAGGTCAGCCCCAGCATTTT,CASSQGAGQPQHF
-,TRBV28,TRBJ1-5,TGTGCCAGCAGAAAACAGGGAGGGGGTCAGCCCCAGCATTTT,CASRKQGGGQPQHF
TRBD2,TRBV5-1,TRBJ2-5,TGCGCCAGCAGCGTTGGGACTAGCGGGAGATGGCAACAAGAGACCCAGTACTTC,CASSVGTSGRWQQETQYF
-,TRBV2,TRBJ2-7,TGTGCCAGCAGTCCCCCACCGGGCTACGAGCAGTACTTC,CASSPPPGYEQYF
TRBD2,TRBV6-4,TRBJ2-1,TGTGCCAGCAGTGACTCAAAAAAGACCGGGACTAGCGGTTCACAGTTCTTC,CASSDSKKTGTSGSQFF
-,TRBV27,TRBJ2-7,TGTGCCAGCAGATTCAGACAGGCCGTCTACGAGCAGTACTTC,CASRFRQAVYEQYF
-,TRBV7-9,TRBJ2-7,TGTGCCAGCAGCCCAAAACCCTCGGGACATTCCTACGAGCAGTACTTC,CASSPKPSGHSYEQYF
-,TRBV4-2,TRBJ1-4,TGTGCCAGCAGCCCGGACAGAGCAACTAATGAAAAACTGTTTTTT,CASSPDRATNEKLFF
-,TRBV28,TRBJ1-2,TGTGCCAGCAGCCTTCCGGGGTACTATGGCTACACCTTC,CASSLPGYYGYTF
-,TRBV27,TRBJ2-7,TGTGCCAGCAGTTTTTCCGGGATCTCCTACGAGCAGTACTTC,CASSFSGISYEQYF
-,TRBV7-8,TRBJ1-2,TGTGCCAGCAGCTTACCGGACTACTATGGCTACACCTTC,CASSLPDYYGYTF
TRBD2,TRBV7-3,TRBJ2-1,TGTGCCAGCAGCTTGGCGACTAGCGGGAGCTCCTACAATGAGCAGTTCTTC,CASSLATSGSSYNEQFF
TRBD2,TRBV4-3,TRBJ2-7,TGCGCCAGCAGCCAGCAAGCGGGGGGTCTTTACGAGCAGTACTTC,CASSQQAGGLYEQYF
-,TRBV30,TRBJ1-2,TGTGCCTGGAGGATCCGGAGGGCCTATGGCTACACCTTC,CAWRIRRAYGYTF
TRBD2,TRBV7-9,TRBJ2-3,TGTGCCAGCAGCGCCCGGGGGGGGATGGATACGCAGTATTTT,CASSARGGMDTQYF
-,TRBV7-2,TRBJ1-6,TGTGCCAGCAGCCCAAACCAGGATAGGAATTCACCCCTCCACTTT,CASSPNQDRNSPLHF
-,TRBV30,TRBJ2-3,TGTGCCTGGAGTGATGGGGCTAGCACAGATACGCAGTATTTT,CAWSDGASTDTQYF
-,TRBV5-1,TRBJ1-4,TGCGCCAGCAGCCGGGGAACTAATGAAAAACTGTTTTTT,CASSRGTNEKLFF
-,TRBV7-3,TRBJ2-2,TGTGCCAGCAGCTACGGGACTTTGAACACCGGGGAGCTGTTTTTT,CASSYGTLNTGELFF
TRBD1,TRBV10-1,TRBJ1-2,TGCGCCAGCAACCGAACCGGGACAGGGGGCAGAAATGGCTACACCTTC,CASNRTGTGGRNGYTF
TRBD2,TRBV5-6,TRBJ2-3,TGTGCCAGCAGCTTTGGAACTAGCGGGGCGACCACAGATACGCAGTATTTT,CASSFGTSGATTDTQYF
-,TRBV7-2,TRBJ1-3,TGTGCCAGCAGCATCCACTGGTTGGCTGGAAACACCATATATTTT,CASSIHWLAGNTIYF
-,TRBV6-1,TRBJ1-1,TGTGCCAGCAGTGCCCTTGTAATGCAGGCCACTGAAGCTTTCTTT,CASSALVMQATEAFF
-,TRBV7-7,TRBJ2-5,TGTGCCAGCAGCTTAGGAGGGGGCCGGACTACCCCCCAAGAGACCCAGTACTTC,CASSLGGGRTTPQETQYF
-,TRBV4-1,TRBJ2-1,TGCGCCAGCAGCCCCGGCGGTTCTTTCTCCTACAATGAGCAGTTCTTC,CASSPGGSFSYNEQFF
-,TRBV27,TRBJ1-1,TGTGCCAGCAGTTTCGGAGCGAACACTGAAGCTTTCTTT,CASSFGANTEAFF
TRBD1,TRBV7-6,TRBJ2-7,TGTGCCAGCAGCTCGCGGGACAGGTCCTACGAGCAGTACTTC,CASSSRDRSYEQYF
-,TRBV2,TRBJ2-2,TGTGCCAGCACCTTACTCTCCACCCCCGGGGAGCTGTTTTTT,CASTLLSTPGELFF
TRBD1,TRBV11-2,TRBJ2-2,TGTGCCAGCAGCCTATGGACAGGGGGGAACACCGGGGAGCTGTTTTTT,CASSLWTGGNTGELFF
-,TRBV18,TRBJ1-5,TGTGCCAGCTCACTTACACAGGGCGGGAATCAGCCCCAGCATTTT,CASSLTQGGNQPQHF
-,TRBV27,TRBJ2-7,TGTGCCAGCAGTCCCGAGGGACACTCCTACGAGCAGTACTTC,CASSPEGHSYEQYF
-,TRBV2,TRBJ2-7,TGTGCCAGCAGTGAAGCGCTTTCAGGGGCCTACGAGCAGTACTTC,CASSEALSGAYEQYF
-,TRBV4-1,TRBJ1-2,TGCGCCAGCAGCCGAGGTCTGGGAGACTATGGCTACACCTTC,CASSRGLGDYGYTF
TRBD2,TRBV11-2,TRBJ2-1,TGTGCCAGCAGCTTAGAGGGTAGCGGGGGGGGTGAGCAGTTCTTC,CASSLEGSGGGEQFF
-,TRBV11-2,TRBJ1-2,TGTGCCAGCAGCTTAGAGCGCGGGGTGGAGGGTGAGATCCCCTTC,CASSLERGVEGEIPF